The 2 T cell receptor beta chains reported below all come from one sample, sequenced in a study of blood T cell repertoires in COVID-19. Clones were sequenced by immunoSEQ multiplex PCR, and TCRdb holds only the in-frame ones, with some missing. The data contain about 300,000 clones, roughly four fifths of them seen just once; the ten biggest clones take up approximately 9%. Sequencing was done on a sample of peripheral blood. The receptors originated from a woman aged 50 to 60 who had recovered from COVID-19.

This clone showed up just a few times. V gene TRBV28 combines with J gene TRBJ2-5; TRBD1 aligns across 9 bases. J lost 5 bases, V lost 5 bases, and 9 bases had no gene match. Germline CDR1 MDHEN, CDR2 SYDVKM. The length of the CDR3 is 15 residues. CDR3 sequence (DNA): TGTGCCAGCAGTCGGGACAGGGTAACACGCGAGACCCAGTACTTC. Its translation: CASSRDRVTRETQYF.

This rearrangement joins TRBV9 to TRBJ1-6; no reliable D call. Trimming left V 3 bases short and J 5 bases short, with 12 bases between. This CDR3 has 15 amino acids. Per the germline V gene, CDR1 is SGDLS and CDR2 is YYNGEE. The CDR3, as DNA: TGTGCCAGCAGCGCCTCCACAACAGATAATTCACCCCTCCACTTT. The encoded protein is CASSASTTDNSPLHF.